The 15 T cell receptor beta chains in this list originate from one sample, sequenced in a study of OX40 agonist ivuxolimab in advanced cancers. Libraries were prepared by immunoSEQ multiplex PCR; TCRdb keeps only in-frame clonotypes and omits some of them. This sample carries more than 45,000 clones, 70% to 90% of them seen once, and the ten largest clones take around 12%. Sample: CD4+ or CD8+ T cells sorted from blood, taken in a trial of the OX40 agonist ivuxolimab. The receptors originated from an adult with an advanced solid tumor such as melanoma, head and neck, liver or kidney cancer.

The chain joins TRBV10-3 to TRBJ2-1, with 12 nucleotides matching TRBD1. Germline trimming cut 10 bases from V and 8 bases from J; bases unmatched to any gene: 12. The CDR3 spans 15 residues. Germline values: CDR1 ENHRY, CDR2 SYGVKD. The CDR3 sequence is CATTGQGASRDEQFF. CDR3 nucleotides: TGTGCCACCACGGGACAGGGGGCCTCGAGGGATGAGCAGTTCTTC.

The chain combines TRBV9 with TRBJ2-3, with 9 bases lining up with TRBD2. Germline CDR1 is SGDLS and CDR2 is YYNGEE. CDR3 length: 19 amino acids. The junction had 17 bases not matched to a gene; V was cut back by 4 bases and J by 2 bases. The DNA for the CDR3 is TGTGCCAGCAGCCCACCGGCTAGCGGGATCGAGGGGCTCACAGATACGCAGTATTTT. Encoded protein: CASSPPASGIEGLTDTQYF.

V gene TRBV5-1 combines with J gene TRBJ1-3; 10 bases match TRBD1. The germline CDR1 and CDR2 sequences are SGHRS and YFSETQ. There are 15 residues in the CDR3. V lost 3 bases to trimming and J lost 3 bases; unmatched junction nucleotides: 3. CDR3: CASSSDRGSGNTIYF. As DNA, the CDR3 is TGCGCCAGCAGCTCGGACAGGGGGAGTGGAAACACCATATATTTT.

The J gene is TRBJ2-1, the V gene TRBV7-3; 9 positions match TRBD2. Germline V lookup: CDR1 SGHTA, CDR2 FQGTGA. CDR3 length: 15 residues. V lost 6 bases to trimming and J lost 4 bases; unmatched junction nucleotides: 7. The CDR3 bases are TGTGCCAGCAGTCTACTAGCGGGCCTATACAATGAGCAGTTCTTC. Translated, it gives CASSLLAGLYNEQFF.

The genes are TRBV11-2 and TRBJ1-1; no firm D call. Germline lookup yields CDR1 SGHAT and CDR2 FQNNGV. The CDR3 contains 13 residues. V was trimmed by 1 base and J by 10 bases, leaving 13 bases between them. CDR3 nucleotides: TGTGCCAGCAGCTTAGGTGTCCACATTGGAGCTTTCTTT. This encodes CASSLGVHIGAFF.

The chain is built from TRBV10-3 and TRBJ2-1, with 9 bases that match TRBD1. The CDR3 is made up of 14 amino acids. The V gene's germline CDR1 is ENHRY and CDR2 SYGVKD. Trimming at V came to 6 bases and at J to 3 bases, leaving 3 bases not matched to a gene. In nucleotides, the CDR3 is TGTGCCATCAGCCCGGGACAGGGCTACAATGAGCAGTTCTTC. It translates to CAISPGQGYNEQFF.

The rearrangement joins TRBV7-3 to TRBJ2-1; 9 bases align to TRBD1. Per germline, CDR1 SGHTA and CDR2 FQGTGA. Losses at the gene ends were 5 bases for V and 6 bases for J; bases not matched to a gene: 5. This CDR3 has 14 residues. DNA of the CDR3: TGTGCCAGCAGCCTGGACAGGGGTCTCAATGAGCAGTTCTTC. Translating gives CASSLDRGLNEQFF. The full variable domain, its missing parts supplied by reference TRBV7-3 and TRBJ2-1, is GAGVSQTPSNKVTEKGKYVELRCDPISGHTALYWYRQSLGQGPEFLIYFQGTGAADDSGLPNDRFFAVRPEGSVSTLKIQRTERGDSAVYLCASSLDRGLNEQFFGPGTRLTVL.

CDR3 in DNA: TGCAGCGTTGTAGGAGCCGGGGAGCTGTTTTTT. This sequence encodes CSVVGAGELFF. The chain is built from TRBV29-1 and TRBJ2-2; D is unclear. Per the germline V gene, CDR1 is SQVTM and CDR2 is ANQGSEA. Trimming took 4 bases from V and 6 from J, leaving 6 bases between them. The CDR3 extends over 11 amino acids.

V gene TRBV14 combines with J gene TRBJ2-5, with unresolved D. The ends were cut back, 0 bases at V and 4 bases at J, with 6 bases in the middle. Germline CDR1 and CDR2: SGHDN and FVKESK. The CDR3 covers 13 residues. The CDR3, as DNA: TGTGCCAGCAGCCAAGATATTGGAGAGACCCAGTACTTC. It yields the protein CASSQDIGETQYF.

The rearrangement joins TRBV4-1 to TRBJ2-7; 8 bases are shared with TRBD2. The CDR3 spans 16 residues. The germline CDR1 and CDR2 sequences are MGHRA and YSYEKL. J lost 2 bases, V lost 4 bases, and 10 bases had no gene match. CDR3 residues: CASSLGPGLVTYEQYF. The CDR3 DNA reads TGCGCCAGCAGCCTGGGTCCGGGACTAGTGACCTACGAGCAGTACTTC.

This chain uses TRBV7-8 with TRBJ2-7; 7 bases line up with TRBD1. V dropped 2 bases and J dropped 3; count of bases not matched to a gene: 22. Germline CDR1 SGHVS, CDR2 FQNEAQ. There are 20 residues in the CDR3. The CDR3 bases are TGTGCCAGCAGCTTACCCGGGACAGAGCACTTTCTCCTAGGCGGCTACGAGCAGTACTTC. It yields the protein CASSLPGTEHFLLGGYEQYF.

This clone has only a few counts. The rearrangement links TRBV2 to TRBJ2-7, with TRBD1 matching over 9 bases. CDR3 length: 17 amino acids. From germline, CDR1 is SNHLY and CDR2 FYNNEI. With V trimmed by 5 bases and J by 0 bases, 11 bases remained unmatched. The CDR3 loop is CASSQNLPGQGSYEQYV. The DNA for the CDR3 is TGTGCCAGCAGTCAAAACCTTCCGGGACAGGGCTCCTACGAGCAGTACGTC.

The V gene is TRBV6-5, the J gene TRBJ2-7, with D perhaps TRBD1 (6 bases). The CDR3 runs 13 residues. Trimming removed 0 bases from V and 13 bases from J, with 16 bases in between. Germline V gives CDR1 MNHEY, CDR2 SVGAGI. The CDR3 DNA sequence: TGTGCCAGCAGTTACTCGCGGACAGTCCGTAGTTACGTC. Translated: CASSYSRTVRSYV.

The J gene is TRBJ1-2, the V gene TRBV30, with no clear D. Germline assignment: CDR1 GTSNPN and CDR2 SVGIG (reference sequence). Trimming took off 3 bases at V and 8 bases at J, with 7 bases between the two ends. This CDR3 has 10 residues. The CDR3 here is CAWRELGYTF. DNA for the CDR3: TGTGCCTGGAGGGAGTTAGGCTACACCTTC.

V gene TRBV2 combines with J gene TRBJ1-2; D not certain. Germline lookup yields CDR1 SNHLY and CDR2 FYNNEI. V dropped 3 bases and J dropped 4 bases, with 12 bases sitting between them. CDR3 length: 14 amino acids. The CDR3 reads CASSDRDFFYGYTF. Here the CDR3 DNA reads TGTGCCAGCAGTGACCGAGACTTCTTCTATGGCTACACCTTC.